This TCR beta chain was captured by sequencing in a study of blood T cell repertoires in COVID-19. Overall study: From T cells, B-cell-depleted T cells, or PBMCs came the material, which was cDNA or gDNA.

The V end lost 2 bases, the J end lost 3 bases, and 5 bases lay between the germline ends. Germline CDR1 is SGHAT and CDR2 is FQNNGV. The CDR3 has 12 amino acids. TCRdb's table, derived via immunoSEQ multiplex PCR, lists solely in-frame clones and lacks some. The sample lists fewer than 200,000 clones; 75% to 95% were seen once. The sequenced sample consisted of peripheral blood. This receptor was identified in a man aged 45 to 65 with acute or convalescent COVID-19. The rearrangement uses TRBV11-2 and TRBJ2-7; no reliable D call. Here the CDR3 reads CASSLINYEQYF. Here the CDR3 DNA reads TGTGCCAGCAGCTTAATTAACTACGAGCAGTACTTC.